A selection of T cell receptor beta chains follows, all from one sample in a study of T cell repertoires in cytomegalovirus infection. Using its own MiXCR run on the reads, TCRdb lists one record per CDR3 protein. There are 250,000 to 400,000 distinct CDR3 sequences in the sample; 20% to 30% occur only once, and 13% lies in the top ten. For these receptors, no antigen is known. The sample consisted of cultured PBMCs, taken from culture after CMV antigen stimulation. These receptors were taken from a human donor in good health (CMV status not recorded). Some clones in this sample may be carry-over from other donors' samples. Both conserved end residues are part of each CDR3. Each record gives: J gene, clone size, D gene, V gene, CDR3 protein, CDR3 DNA. A D gene is named only where the DNA matches it firmly. Clone sizes are given selectively: once, few, many, or a class where the clone is expanded.

TRBJ1-6	.	.	TRBV7-8	CASSQPGRGMNSPLHF	TGTGCCAGCAGCCAACCCGGGCGGGGAATGAATTCACCCCTCCACTTT
TRBJ1-5	.	.	TRBV10-3	CAINLERNQPQHF	TGTGCCATCAATTTAGAAAGGAATCAGCCCCAGCATTTT
TRBJ2-3	few	TRBD2	TRBV5-4	CASSLGLAGVVDTQYF	TGTGCCAGCAGTTTAGGACTAGCGGGAGTCGTGGATACGCAGTATTTT
TRBJ2-1	few	.	TRBV2	CASSEAQGLTSSYNEQFF	TGTGCCAGCAGTGAAGCCCAGGGACTCACGAGCTCCTACAATGAGCAGTTCTTC
TRBJ2-1	.	.	TRBV4-1	CASSQVGVGEQFF	TGCGCCAGCAGCCAAGTAGGGGTTGGAGAGCAGTTCTTC
TRBJ1-4	few	.	TRBV27	CASGADRIVEKLFF	TGTGCCAGCGGGGCAGACAGGATCGTAGAAAAACTGTTTTTT
TRBJ2-3	many	TRBD2	TRBV7-2	CASSQTSGRADTQYF	TGTGCCAGCAGCCAGACTAGCGGGAGAGCAGATACGCAGTATTTT
TRBJ2-1	.	.	TRBV7-2	CASSRFLDNEQFF	TGTGCCAGCAGCAGATTTCTCGACAATGAGCAGTTCTTC
TRBJ2-7	few	TRBD2	TRBV19	CASSLTSGRSYEQYF	TGTGCCAGTAGTCTGACTAGCGGGCGCTCCTACGAGCAGTACTTC
TRBJ2-7	.	TRBD2	TRBV20-1	CSARGLAEFYEQYF	TGCAGTGCTAGAGGACTAGCTGAATTCTACGAGCAGTACTTC
TRBJ2-7	.	TRBD1	TRBV6-1	CATTGGGEQYF	TGTGCCACCACAGGGGGCGGAGAGCAGTACTTC
TRBJ1-1	few	.	TRBV9	CASSVARLQSTEAFF	TGTGCCAGCAGCGTAGCTAGACTTCAGAGCACTGAAGCTTTCTTT
TRBJ2-2	.	.	TRBV29-1	CSVDATGELFF	TGCAGCGTTGACGCGACCGGGGAGCTGTTTTTT
TRBJ2-7	.	.	TRBV7-6	CASSSGLLSYEQYF	TGTGCCAGCAGCTCGGGACTGCTCTCCTACGAGCAGTACTTC
TRBJ2-2	few	TRBD2	TRBV28	CASSSPSGGPSNTGELFF	TGTGCCAGCAGCTCCCCTAGCGGGGGACCCTCGAACACCGGGGAGCTGTTTTTT
TRBJ2-5	few	TRBD2	TRBV6-2/TRBV6-3	CASSYVTALAGGETQYF	TGTGCCAGCAGTTACGTTACCGCACTAGCGGGAGGGGAGACCCAGTACTTC
TRBJ2-3	.	.	TRBV7-2	CASSLVSISVSTDTQYF	TGTGCCAGCAGCTTAGTTTCGATCAGCGTGAGCACAGATACGCAGTATTTT
TRBJ2-3	once	.	TRBV15	CATSREGGSTDTQYF	TGTGCCACCAGCAGAGAGGGGGGAAGCACAGATACGCAGTATTTT
TRBJ1-4	few	.	TRBV7-9	CASSPNEKLFF	TGTGCCAGCAGTCCTAATGAAAAACTGTTTTTT
TRBJ2-1	.	TRBD2	TRBV7-9	CASSGEGSSYNEQFF	TGTGCCAGCAGCGGGGAGGGTAGCTCCTACAATGAGCAGTTCTTC
TRBJ2-1	many	TRBD2	TRBV7-3	CASSLGTSGRARNEQFF	TGTGCCAGCAGCTTAGGTACTAGCGGGAGGGCGCGGAATGAGCAGTTCTTC
TRBJ2-3	.	TRBD2	TRBV19	CASSIARGSAGGSTDTQYF	TGTGCCAGTAGTATAGCCCGGGGAAGTGCGGGAGGGAGCACAGATACGCAGTATTTT
TRBJ2-1	few	.	TRBV27	CASSSPGGGSYNEQFF	TGTGCCAGCAGTTCCCCCGGTGGGGGCTCCTACAATGAGCAGTTCTTC
TRBJ2-2	few	TRBD1	TRBV2	CASSSTGGHTGELFF	TGTGCCAGCAGTTCAACAGGGGGGCACACCGGGGAGCTGTTTTTT
TRBJ2-7	many	TRBD1	TRBV7-8	CASSVVDRGYEQYF	TGTGCCAGCAGCGTAGTGGACAGGGGCTACGAGCAGTACTTC
TRBJ2-2	.	TRBD2	TRBV20-1	CSARLAGGFGGELFF	TGCAGTGCTAGGCTAGCGGGAGGGTTTGGCGGGGAGCTGTTTTTT
TRBJ1-2	many	TRBD1	TRBV29-1	CSVEIATGMTGYTF	TGCAGCGTTGAAATAGCGACAGGGATGACGGGCTACACCTTC
TRBJ1-5	.	.	TRBV20-1	CSASEGNHQPQHF	TGCAGTGCTAGCGAGGGGAACCATCAGCCCCAGCATTTT
TRBJ1-5	few	.	TRBV19	CASKGPRSESNQPQHF	TGTGCCAGCAAGGGGCCCCGATCTGAAAGCAATCAGCCCCAGCATTTT
TRBJ1-5	few	.	TRBV7-9	CASSLESSNQPQHF	TGTGCCAGCAGCTTAGAGTCGAGCAATCAGCCCCAGCATTTT
TRBJ2-1	once	.	TRBV12-5	CACGTLEREQFF	TGTGCTTGTGGTACCCTGGAGAGGGAGCAGTTCTTC
TRBJ1-1	few	TRBD1	TRBV27	CASRRQGAEAFF	TGTGCCAGCAGGAGACAGGGGGCGGAAGCTTTCTTT
TRBJ1-1	.	.	TRBV7-6	CASSFTPNTEAFF	TGTGCCAGCAGCTTTACGCCGAACACTGAAGCTTTCTTT
TRBJ1-6	many	.	TRBV7-8	CASSLAKNSPLHF	TGTGCCAGCAGCTTAGCTAAGAATTCACCCCTCCACTTT
TRBJ2-3	.	.	TRBV19	CASSMGRMTDTQYF	TGTGCCAGTAGTATGGGACGGATGACAGATACGCAGTATTTT
TRBJ2-5	few	.	TRBV6-6	CASSYLAVQETQYF	TGTGCCAGCAGTTACCTGGCAGTCCAAGAGACCCAGTACTTC
TRBJ2-6	few	.	TRBV7-9	CASSPGYEANVLTF	TGTGCCAGCAGCCCCGGGTACGAGGCCAACGTCCTGACTTTC
TRBJ1-2	few	.	TRBV27	CASSLDPLDIYGYTF	TGTGCCAGCAGCCTGGACCCATTGGACATTTATGGCTACACCTTC
TRBJ1-2	.	.	TRBV12-3/TRBV12-4	CASSSNTELEGYTF	TGTGCCAGCAGTTCGAACACAGAGTTGGAAGGCTACACCTTC
TRBJ1-2	few	TRBD1	TRBV27	CASSSDREAYGYTF	TGTGCCAGCAGTTCGGACAGGGAGGCCTATGGCTACACCTTC
TRBJ2-3	few	.	TRBV20-1	CSARARRALGTDTQYF	TGCAGTGCTAGAGCCCGCAGGGCCCTAGGGACAGATACGCAGTATTTT
TRBJ2-3	.	.	TRBV6-6	CASNEGLSTDTQYF	TGTGCCAGCAACGAAGGGTTAAGCACAGATACGCAGTATTTT
TRBJ2-1	few	.	TRBV11-3	CASSLYPGSNEQFF	TGTGCCAGCAGCTTATATCCGGGGAGCAATGAGCAGTTCTTC
TRBJ2-5	.	TRBD1	TRBV7-9	CASRRQDRGKETQYF	TGTGCCAGCAGACGACAGGACAGGGGAAAAGAGACCCAGTACTTC
TRBJ2-1	.	TRBD2	TRBV7-8	CASRRLAGGPSLFF	TGTGCCAGCAGACGACTAGCGGGAGGGCCTTCTCTGTTCTTC
TRBJ1-1	many	.	TRBV27	CASSFYLGERGSTEAFF	TGTGCCAGCAGTTTTTACTTAGGGGAAAGGGGGAGCACTGAAGCTTTCTTT
TRBJ2-7	.	TRBD1	TRBV19	CASSIAGTGGHEQYF	TGTGCCAGTAGTATCGCCGGGACAGGGGGCCACGAGCAGTACTTC
TRBJ2-5	.	TRBD2	TRBV5-5	CASSLRLAGSLETQYF	TGTGCCAGCAGCTTGAGACTAGCGGGATCGTTAGAGACCCAGTACTTC
TRBJ1-1	many	.	TRBV12-3/TRBV12-4	CASSFRWQNTEAFF	TGTGCCAGCAGTTTTAGGTGGCAGAACACTGAAGCTTTCTTT
TRBJ2-3	.	.	TRBV7-2	CASSRPADTQYF	TGTGCCAGCAGCCGCCCCGCAGATACGCAGTATTTT
TRBJ2-1	many	TRBD2	TRBV7-9	CASSLTTGTSGYNEQFF	TGTGCCAGCAGCTTAACCACCGGGACTAGCGGGTATAATGAGCAGTTCTTC
TRBJ2-5	many	TRBD1	TRBV7-6	CASRRDSQETQYF	TGTGCCAGCAGACGGGACAGCCAAGAGACCCAGTACTTC
TRBJ2-2	many	TRBD1	TRBV7-2	CASSLVGQSTGELFF	TGTGCCAGCAGCTTAGTGGGACAGAGCACCGGGGAGCTGTTTTTT
TRBJ2-5	few	.	TRBV7-9	CASSLPPGETQYF	TGTGCCAGCAGCTTGCCCCCCGGAGAGACCCAGTACTTC